The 20 T cell receptor beta chains reported below all come from one sample, sequenced in a study of spatial heterogeneity in lung cancer. The time point is: sample taken at primary tumor resection. From the 5' RACE reads, TCRdb called clonotypes with MiXCR, one entry per CDR3 protein. Found here are under 20,000 distinct CDR3 sequences, approximately 6.5% of them singletons; the top ten hold 20% to 25%. Study-wide findings and caveats: Tumoral mutation counts were tracked by counts of expanded intratumoral alpha and beta TCRs.

What these receptors recognize is not known. The sample in question was lung tumor tissue, obtained at surgery. These receptors all come from a female donor with early-stage non-small cell lung cancer.

The rearrangement joins TRBV21-1 to TRBJ2-5; the DNA was not compared with TRBD1, the D call given in the table. TRBV21-1 is marked as a pseudogene. The CDR3 spans 13 residues. CDR3 region: CASSKCPLQGGDF. CDR3 sequence (DNA): TGTGCCAGCAGCAAATGCCCCCTACAAGGGGGGGACTTC.

This clonotype was seen at least ten times. DNA of the CDR3: TGTGCCAGCAGCTTAGTGCGTGAGACACGTGAAGCTTTCTTT. Translation: CASSLVRETREAFF. This rearrangement joins TRBV7-9 to TRBJ1-1; no reliable D call. The CDR3 loop spans 14 amino acids. CDR1 SEHNR and CDR2 FQNEAQ come from the germline V gene (reference sequence). The V and J ends lost 1 base and 7 bases respectively, with 13 bases between them.

In this sample, this clonotype turned up a few times. The chain recombines TRBV20-1 with TRBJ1-5; 7 bases agree with TRBD1. This CDR3 is 14 amino acids long. Germline-derived CDR1 and CDR2 are DFQATT and SNEGSKA (reference sequence). The J segment lost 4 bases and the V segment lost 3 bases, leaving 6 bases of the junction unmatched. The chain's CDR3 is CSASPTGENQPQHF. The DNA for the CDR3 is TGCAGTGCTAGCCCCACAGGGGAAAATCAGCCCCAGCATTTT.

Regarding this clonotype: With a much larger clone just one base away, this may be a read error. The chain joins TRBV28 to TRBJ2-7; no clear D gene. Germline assignment: CDR1 MDHEN and CDR2 SYDVKM. Trimming stripped 10 bases from V and 6 bases from J, with 16 bases between. This CDR3 region has 12 residues. CDR3 amino acids: CAIHLVGPEQYF. CDR3 nucleotide sequence: TGTGCCATCCACCTGGTCGGACCCGAGCAGTACTTC.

In its sample, this clonotype was seen many times. The V call is TRBV4-1, the J call TRBJ2-7; D may be TRBD1 (6 bases). Per germline, CDR1 MGHRA and CDR2 YSYEKL. The CDR3 loop spans 20 amino acids. The V gene lost 0 bases and the J gene lost 0 bases, with 24 bases spanning the gap. CDR3 nucleotide sequence: TGCGCCAGCAGCCAAGACTTAGGGCAGGGACATACCTCTCCCTCCTACGAGCAGTACTTC. Its translation is CASSQDLGQGHTSPSYEQYF.

This clonotype was counted at least ten times. The chain links TRBV5-1 to TRBJ1-5; a weak D match, TRBD1 (5 bases). V was shortened by 0 bases and J by 1 base, with 11 bases between the two germline ends. From germline, CDR1 is SGHRS and CDR2 YFSETQ. The CDR3 is made up of 16 amino acids. The CDR3 region is CASSLDGAGSNQPQHF. The CDR3 coding sequence is TGCGCCAGCAGCTTGGACGGGGCGGGGAGCAATCAGCCCCAGCATTTT.

The chain recombines TRBV28 with TRBJ1-5; 8 nucleotides align to TRBD1. With 4 bases clipped from V and 1 base from J, the junction kept 3 bases outside the gene matches. The germline CDR1 and CDR2 sequences are MDHEN and SYDVKM. There are 15 residues in the CDR3. The CDR3 here is CASSSTGDSNQPQHF. CDR3 bases: TGTGCCAGCAGTTCGACAGGGGACAGCAATCAGCCCCAGCATTTT.

Many counts were recorded for this clonotype. The rearrangement uses TRBV7-2 and TRBJ2-7, with 7 bases matching TRBD2. The germline gives CDR1 SGHTA, CDR2 FQGNSA. Trimming removed 0 bases from V and 7 bases from J; junction bases left unmatched: 3. There are 13 residues in the CDR3. DNA of the CDR3: TGTGCCAGCAGCTTAGCGGGAGGGCGAGAGCAGTACTTC. It specifies CASSLAGGREQYF.

This clonotype was seen many times. The chain's CDR3 is CSVEPDLAGGTDTQYF. The CDR3 coding sequence is TGCAGCGTTGAACCTGACTTAGCGGGGGGCACAGATACGCAGTATTTT. The V call is TRBV29-1, the J call TRBJ2-3; 9 bases fit TRBD2. V was clipped by 2 bases and J by 1 base; unmatched bases: 7. Germline loops: CDR1 SQVTM, CDR2 ANQGSEA. This CDR3 has 16 residues.

This clonotype was counted a few times. DNA of the CDR3: TGTGCCAGCAGTTACTCTTCGGACAGCTTCTCACCCCTCCACTTT. It translates to CASSYSSDSFSPLHF. The chain recombines TRBV6-2 or TRBV6-3 with TRBJ1-6, with a tentative D call TRBD1 (6 bases). The CDR3 totals 15 residues. V was cut by 0 bases and J by 10 bases, with 13 bases left in between. CDR1 and CDR2 from the germline V gene are MNHEY and SVGEGT.

In this sample, this clonotype turned up a few times. The CDR3 DNA follows: TGTGCCAGCAGTGAAGGAGCAGGACGGAATGAAAAACTGTTTTTT. Translated, it gives CASSEGAGRNEKLFF. The J gene is TRBJ1-4, the V gene TRBV2; D is ambiguous. CDR3 length: 15 amino acids. From germline, CDR1 is SNHLY and CDR2 FYNNEI. The germline V and J ends were trimmed by 1 base and 5 bases, with 11 bases remaining between them.

This clonotype has ten or more counts. The V gene is TRBV12-3 or TRBV12-4, the J gene TRBJ1-6, with TRBD1 matching over 9 bases. Unmatched junction bases numbered 7, after V lost 6 bases and J lost 10 bases. This CDR3 comprises 14 residues. The CDR3, as DNA: TGTGCCAGCAGACGGGACAGGGCAGGCTCACCCCTCCACTTT. It is translated as CASRRDRAGSPLHF.

This clonotype showed up many times. The gene calls are TRBV9 and TRBJ1-6; D is possibly TRBD1 (5 bases). The CDR3 is 14 residues long. Germline V CDR1 and CDR2: SGDLS, YYNGEE. V was pared by 2 bases and J by 4 bases, with 7 bases between. The CDR3 DNA reads TGTGCCAGCAGCGTGACAGATTATAATTCACCCCTCCACTTT. Its translation: CASSVTDYNSPLHF.

This clonotype was observed many times. The CDR3 region has the DNA TGTGCCAGCAGTGAGTTCGGAGACTCTGGAAACACCATATATTTT. Amino acids: CASSEFGDSGNTIYF. The rearrangement uses TRBV2 and TRBJ1-3; no clear D gene. The germline gives CDR1 SNHLY, CDR2 FYNNEI. Trimming removed 3 bases from V and 0 bases from J, with 9 bases in between. The CDR3 sequence is 15 residues long.

V gene TRBV20-1 combines with J gene TRBJ2-5, with D possibly matching TRBD1 (5 bases). The V gene's germline CDR1 is DFQATT and CDR2 SNEGSKA (reference sequence). Trimming stripped 5 bases from V and 1 base from J, with 14 bases between. This CDR3 comprises 14 residues. In DNA, the CDR3 is TGCAGTGCTCCGAGACCTGGGGCCCAAGAGACCCAGTACTTC. Translating it yields CSAPRPGAQETQYF.

The table lists this clonotype with many counts. The chain employs TRBV5-4 and TRBJ2-1; 10 bases match TRBD2. Germline lookup yields CDR1 SGHNT and CDR2 YYREEE (reference sequence). This CDR3 has 15 residues. After removal of 8 bases from V and 1 base from J, the junction contained 6 bases not matched to a gene. The CDR3 sequence is CASQKRGGSYNEQFF. CDR3 DNA sequence: TGTGCCAGTCAAAAGCGGGGGGGGTCCTACAATGAGCAGTTCTTC.

This clonotype was recorded a few times. The chain joins TRBV19 to TRBJ1-5; 8 bases line up with TRBD1. Per germline, CDR1 LNHDA and CDR2 SQIVND (reference sequence). V shed 5 bases and J 1 base; nucleotides not matched to a gene: 7. This CDR3 is 16 amino acids long. CDR3 nucleotides: TGTGCCAGTAGTCTTCGGACAGGGATGAGCAATCAGCCCCAGCATTTT. Protein product: CASSLRTGMSNQPQHF.

J is TRBJ2-7 and V is TRBV3-1; TRBD2 is a possible D gene (6 bases). V was shortened by 0 bases and J by 3 bases, with 15 bases between the two germline ends. CDR1 and CDR2 (germline): LGHDT, YNNKEL (reference sequence). The CDR3 is made up of 16 amino acids. Here the CDR3 reads CASSQDDLEGIYEQYF. CDR3 DNA sequence: TGTGCCAGCAGCCAAGATGATTTGGAGGGAATCTACGAGCAGTACTTC.

This clonotype was counted ten times or more. The chain combines TRBV5-4 with TRBJ2-5; possibly TRBD2 for D (7 bases). This CDR3 has 15 amino acids. CDR1 is SGHNT and CDR2 is YYREEE in the germline V gene (reference sequence). The V and J ends lost 1 base and 6 bases respectively, with 16 bases between them. Written as DNA, the CDR3 is TGTGCCAGCAGCTTGCAGCTTGCGGGGGCGAAGACCCAGTACTTC. It specifies CASSLQLAGAKTQYF.

This clonotype was seen ten or more times. V usage is TRBV18 and J usage is TRBJ1-1, with a weak D call TRBD1 (5 bases). The CDR3 is made up of 14 amino acids. From germline, CDR1 is KGHSH and CDR2 LQKENI. Trimming shortened V by 4 bases and J by 1 base, and 10 bases separated the two germline ends. CDR3 DNA: TGTGCCAGCTCACGAACAGGTACGAACACTGAAGCTTTCTTT. It codes for CASSRTGTNTEAFF.